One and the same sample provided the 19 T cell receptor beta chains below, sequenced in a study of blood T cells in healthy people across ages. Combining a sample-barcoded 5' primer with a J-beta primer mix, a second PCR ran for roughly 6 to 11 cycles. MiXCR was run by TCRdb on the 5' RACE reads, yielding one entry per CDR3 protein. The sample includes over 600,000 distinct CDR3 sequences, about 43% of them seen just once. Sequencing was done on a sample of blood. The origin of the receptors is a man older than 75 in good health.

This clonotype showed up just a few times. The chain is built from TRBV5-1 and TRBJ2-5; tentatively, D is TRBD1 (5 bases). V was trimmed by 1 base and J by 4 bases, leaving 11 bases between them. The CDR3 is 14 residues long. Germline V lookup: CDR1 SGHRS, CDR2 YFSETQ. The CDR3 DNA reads TGCGCCAGCAGCTTGATTCCAGGGTCAGAGACCCAGTACTTC. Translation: CASSLIPGSETQYF.

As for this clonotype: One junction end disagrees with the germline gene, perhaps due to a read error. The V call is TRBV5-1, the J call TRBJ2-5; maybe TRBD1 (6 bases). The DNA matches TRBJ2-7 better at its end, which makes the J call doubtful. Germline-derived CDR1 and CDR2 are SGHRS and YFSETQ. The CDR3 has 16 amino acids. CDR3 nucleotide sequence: TGCGTCAGCAGCTTGGGTACAGGGCGCTTTGTTTACGAGCAGTACTTC. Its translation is CVSSLGTGRFVYEQYF.

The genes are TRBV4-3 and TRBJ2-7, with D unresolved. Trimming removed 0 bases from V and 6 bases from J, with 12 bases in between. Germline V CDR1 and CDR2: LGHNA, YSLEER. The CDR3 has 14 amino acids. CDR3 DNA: TGCGCCAGCAGCCAAGATTTCTCGATTTCCGAGCAGTACTTC. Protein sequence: CASSQDFSISEQYF.

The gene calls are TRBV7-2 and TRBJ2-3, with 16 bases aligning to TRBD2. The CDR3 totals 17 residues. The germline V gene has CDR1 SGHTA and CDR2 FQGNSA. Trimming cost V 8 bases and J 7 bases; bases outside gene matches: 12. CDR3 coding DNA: TGTGCCAGCGGCTCCTTCGGGACTAGCGGGGGGGCGAATACGCAGTATTTT. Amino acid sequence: CASGSFGTSGGANTQYF.

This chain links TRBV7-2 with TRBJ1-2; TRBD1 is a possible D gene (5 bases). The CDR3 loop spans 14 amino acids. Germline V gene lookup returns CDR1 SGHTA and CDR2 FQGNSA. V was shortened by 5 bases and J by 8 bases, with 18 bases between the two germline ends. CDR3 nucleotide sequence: TGTGCCAGCAGCCTGCCGGGGCGTGGGGAGGGCTACACCTTC. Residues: CASSLPGRGEGYTF.

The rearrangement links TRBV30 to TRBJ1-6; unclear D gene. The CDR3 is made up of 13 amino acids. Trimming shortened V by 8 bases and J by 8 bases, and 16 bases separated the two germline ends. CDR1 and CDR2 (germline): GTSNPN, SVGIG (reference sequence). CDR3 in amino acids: CARETSLDSPLHF. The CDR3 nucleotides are TGTGCCCGCGAAACCAGTTTGGATTCACCCCTCCACTTT.

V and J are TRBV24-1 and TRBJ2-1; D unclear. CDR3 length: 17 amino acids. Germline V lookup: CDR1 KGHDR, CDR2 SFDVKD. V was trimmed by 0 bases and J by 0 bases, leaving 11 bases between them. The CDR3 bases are TGTGCCACCAGTGATTTGAAAAGGGCTGGCTCCTACAATGAGCAGTTCTTC. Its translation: CATSDLKRAGSYNEQFF.

DNA for the CDR3: TGTGCCAGCAGCCAAGTAGGGGAGGGCGGCTACACCTTC. Translated: CASSQVGEGGYTF. The chain has TRBV3-1 and TRBJ1-2; TRBD1 might be the D (5 bases). The germline gives CDR1 LGHDT, CDR2 YNNKEL (reference sequence). There are 13 residues in the CDR3. The ends were cut back, 1 base at V and 8 bases at J, with 11 bases in the middle.

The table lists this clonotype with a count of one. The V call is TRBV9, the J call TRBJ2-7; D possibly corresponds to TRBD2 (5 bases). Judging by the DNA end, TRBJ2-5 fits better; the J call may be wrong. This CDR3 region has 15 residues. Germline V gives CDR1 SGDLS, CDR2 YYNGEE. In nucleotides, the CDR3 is TGTGCCAGCAGCGTAGCCCCCGGCGGACTGGAGACCCAGTACTTC. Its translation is CASSVAPGGLETQYF.

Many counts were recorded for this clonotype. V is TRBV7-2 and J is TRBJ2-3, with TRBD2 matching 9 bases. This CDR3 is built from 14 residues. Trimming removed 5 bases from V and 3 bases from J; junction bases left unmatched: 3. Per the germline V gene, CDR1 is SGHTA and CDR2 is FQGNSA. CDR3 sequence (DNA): TGTGCCAGCAGCATTGGACTAGCGACAGATACGCAGTATTTT. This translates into CASSIGLATDTQYF. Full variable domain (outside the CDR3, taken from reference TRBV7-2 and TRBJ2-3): GAGVSQSPSNKVTEKGKDVELRCDPISGHTALYWYRQSLGQGLEFLIYFQGNSAPDKSGLPSDRFSAERTGGSVSTLTIQRTQQEDSAVYLCASSIGLATDTQYFGPGTRLTVL.

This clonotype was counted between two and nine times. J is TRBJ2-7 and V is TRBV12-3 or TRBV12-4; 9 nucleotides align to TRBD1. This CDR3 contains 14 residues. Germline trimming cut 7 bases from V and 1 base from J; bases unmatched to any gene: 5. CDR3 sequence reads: CASKRGQGSYEQYF. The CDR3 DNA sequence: TGTGCCAGCAAAAGGGGACAGGGTTCCTACGAGCAGTACTTC.

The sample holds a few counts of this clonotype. The CDR3 DNA is TGTGCCAGCAGCCCTACCAAGGGGGGAACCTACGAGCAGTACTTC. Translated, it gives CASSPTKGGTYEQYF. V is TRBV7-2 and J is TRBJ2-7, with D perhaps given as TRBD1 or TRBD2 (6 bases each). Looked up from germline, CDR1 is SGHTA and CDR2 is FQGNSA. V was clipped by 5 bases and J by 2 bases, with 16 bases between them. The CDR3 consists of 15 residues.

The CDR3 DNA sequence: TGCGCCAGCAGATTGACAGGGGGAGAAAAACTGTTTTTT. This gives the protein CASRLTGGEKLFF. The J gene is TRBJ1-4, the V gene TRBV5-1; TRBD1 matches at 9 bases. In germline, CDR1 is SGHRS, CDR2 YFSETQ. Trimming cost V 5 bases and J 8 bases; bases outside gene matches: 4. The CDR3 length is 13 residues.

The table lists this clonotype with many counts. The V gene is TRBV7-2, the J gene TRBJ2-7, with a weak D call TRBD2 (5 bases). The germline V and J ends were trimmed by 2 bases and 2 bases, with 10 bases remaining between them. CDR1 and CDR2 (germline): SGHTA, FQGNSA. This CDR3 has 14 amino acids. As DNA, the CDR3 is TGTGCCAGCAGCTTACCACTAGGCACCTACGAGCAGTACTTC. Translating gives CASSLPLGTYEQYF.

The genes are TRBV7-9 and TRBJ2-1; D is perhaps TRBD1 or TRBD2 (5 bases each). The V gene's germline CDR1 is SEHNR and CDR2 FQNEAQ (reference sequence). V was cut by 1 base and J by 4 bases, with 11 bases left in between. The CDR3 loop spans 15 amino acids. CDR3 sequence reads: CASSLEEGFYNEQFF. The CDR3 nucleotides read TGTGCCAGCAGCTTAGAAGAGGGGTTTTACAATGAGCAGTTCTTC.

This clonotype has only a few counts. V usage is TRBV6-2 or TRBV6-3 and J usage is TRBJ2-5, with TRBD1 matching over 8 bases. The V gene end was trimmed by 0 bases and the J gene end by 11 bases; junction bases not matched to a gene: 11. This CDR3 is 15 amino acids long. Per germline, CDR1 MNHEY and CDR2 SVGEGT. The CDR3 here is CASSYSSQGAQEQYF. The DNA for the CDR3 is TGTGCCAGCAGTTACTCGAGCCAGGGGGCGCAAGAGCAGTACTTC.

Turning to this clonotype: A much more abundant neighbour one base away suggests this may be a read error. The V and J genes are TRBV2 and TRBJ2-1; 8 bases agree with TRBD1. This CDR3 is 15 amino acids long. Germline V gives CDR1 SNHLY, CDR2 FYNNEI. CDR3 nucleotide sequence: TGTGCCAGCAGGGAAGACAGGGGCTCCTACAATGAGCAGTTCTTC. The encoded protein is CASREDRGSYNEQFF.

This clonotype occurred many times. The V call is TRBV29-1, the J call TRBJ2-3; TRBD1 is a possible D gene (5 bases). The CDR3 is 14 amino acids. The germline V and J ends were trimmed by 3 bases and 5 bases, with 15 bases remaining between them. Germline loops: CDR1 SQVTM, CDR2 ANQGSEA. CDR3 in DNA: TGCAGCGTTGACCCCGGACACATGGTAGATACGCAGTATTTT. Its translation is CSVDPGHMVDTQYF.

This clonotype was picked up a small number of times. CDR3 region: CSARDKKHSQVPTYNEQFF. For the CDR3, the DNA is TGCAGTGCTAGGGACAAAAAACACAGCCAGGTCCCTACCTACAATGAGCAGTTCTTC. V gene TRBV20-1 combines with J gene TRBJ2-1; D is possibly TRBD1 (5 bases). Trimming shortened V by 3 bases and J by 2 bases, and 26 bases separated the two germline ends. CDR3 length: 19 amino acids. Per the germline V gene, CDR1 is DFQATT and CDR2 is SNEGSKA (reference sequence).